Listed here is a single TCR beta chain. This clone was counted between two and nine times. What antigen it recognizes has not been identified. No base quality information exists; no much larger clone differs at one position. Receptor amplification or capture employed the immunoSEQ multiplex PCR assay. The multiplex PCR relied on a mix of 60 forward primers for TCR Vbeta segments and 13 reverse primers for TCR Jbeta segments. The CDR3 region of rearranged TCR beta genes was amplified from genomic DNA by a multiplex PCR assay. The Illumina HiSeq System was used to sequence the amplified TCR beta libraries as 87-base-pair reads. Per the source publication's procedure: A later analysis tallied 75 million to 85 million unique TCR beta chains across the 666 repertoires, and about 12 million of those chains were shared by two or more donors. Raw reads were error-corrected and collapsed into unique sequences with a nearest-neighbor algorithm that merged closely related sequences to remove PCR and sequencing errors. V, D and J gene segments were assigned by aligning CDR3 sequences to IMGT reference sequences. For a sequence to be retained, a match of at least six nucleotides was required to both a V gene segment and a J gene segment. Rearrangements were classified as productive when the CDR3 lacked stop codons and remained in frame with V and J, and all other rearrangements were classified as non-productive. Following IMGT convention, CDR3 was defined as the stretch from the second conserved V-encoded cysteine up to the conserved J-encoded phenylalanine. The earlier analysis of 450 to 750 of the donors excluded any sequence lacking an unambiguous match to a single V gene segment. In an earlier analysis of approximately 610 of the donors, V segments were called functional above 56.7% productive rearrangements and were called segregating when the between-donor standard deviation exceeded 5%. A statistical classification framework was built to diagnose cytomegalovirus status from the catalog of TCR beta chain sequences. A later analysis assigned V and J genes by comparing TCR nucleotide sequences with IMGT/GENE-DB human TR gene sequences. Using the TCRdist pipeline, a later analysis assigned CDR3 sequences along with most-parsimonious VDJ recombination scenarios. In a later analysis, each TCR beta chain was defined by its CDR3 amino acid sequence together with its V-gene family, and reads without a unique V-gene family were excluded. In a later analysis, approximately 590 highly shared, low-generation-probability nucleotide sequences were removed to address suspected cross-contamination and a sequencing artifact. A later analysis calculated a clonal expansion index for each public chain from normalized within-repertoire ranks of inferred template counts. Generation probabilities in a later analysis came from a VDJ recombination model fitted to out-of-frame rearrangements, and those results were checked against IGoR. In a later analysis, TCR-TCR, TCR-HLA and TCR-CMV co-occurrence was scored with hypergeometric tests, and a repertoire-size bias correction was applied to TCR pairs. In a later analysis, false discovery rates were estimated by permuting HLA or CMV assignments 20 times. A later analysis grouped co-occurring TCRs with DBSCAN, adding TCRdist sequence similarity when clustering within HLA-allele-positive subsets. Repertoires with fewer than 30,000 or more than 120,000 public chains, plus five repertoires with anomalous nucleotide sharing, were excluded from co-occurrence clustering. TCRdb re-hosts the immuneACCESS table, in-frame sequences only. Its copies lack some clones; in the studies checked, an unresolved V gene accounts for under half of them, and the cause for the rest is not known. V, J and clone size were drawn from that table, and D and trimming were deduced from the DNA. Present in this sample are roughly 100,000 clones, 10% to 15% of which were seen just once. Approximately 15% of the sample is held by the ten biggest clonotypes.

This record comes from a study of cytomegalovirus exposure and HLA in healthy donors (dated by TCRdb to 2016 to 2017). As for the study more broadly: In an earlier analysis of roughly 500 of the donors, about 270 Gb of sequence data and 120 million or so unique TCR beta sequences from 150 million to 200 million T cells were reported. Roughly 300 gigabases of sequencing data and around 85 million unique TCR sequences made up an early release that covered several hundred HLA-typed donors. Among the 398 genotyped donors, about 83% belonged to the genetic ancestry cluster associated with self-reported Caucasian donors. The aim of the study was to test whether cataloging public T cell receptors could identify signatures of past pathogen exposure. The study used immunosequencing to profile the T cell repertoires of approximately 650 subjects and linked those repertoires to cytomegalovirus serostatus. Along with the approximately 670-subject first cohort, a separate validation cohort of approximately 110 different subjects was used. The study combined high-throughput TCR immunosequencing, statistical association of individual TCRs with disease status, and machine learning to predict cytomegalovirus infection status. A later analysis re-examined previously published TCR beta repertoires from about 700 donors and added high-resolution HLA genotyping to investigate patterns of TCR occurrence. Rather than drawing on any new phenotypic data, the later analysis identified candidate immune exposures from TCR beta sequences and the way those sequences occurred across donors. In an earlier analysis of roughly 580 of the donors, high-throughput TCR beta sequencing was used to judge whether each TCR beta V gene segment behaved as functional or pseudogenic. Alongside the repertoire data, information on donor age, sex, ethnicity and CMV serostatus was compiled. A later genetic analysis took genome-wide SNP genotypes for about three fifths of the 666 donors and used that subset as a discovery cohort. Every discovery cohort repertoire had been produced on one sequencing platform. HLA typing included class I and class II loci at four-digit resolution. The number of typed donors differed by locus: about 629-640 for A, B, C, DRB1 and DQB1; 500 to 550 for DQA1; 600 to 610 for DPA1; and about 450 for DPB1. Roughly five DR-DQ haplotypes were treated as single units for association and clustering because of strong linkage in the cohort. On average, around 240,000 unique TCR beta nucleotide sequences were sequenced per donor among several hundred genotyped donors of the cohort, with 15% to 20% of those sequences being non-productive.

Broader findings and caveats from the paper: While some public TCRs were present in many individuals, most TCR sequences turned up only very rarely across donors. In this cohort, only TCR beta chains were sequenced, and detectable features were limited by the absence of alpha or paired-chain data. According to the authors, the approach could potentially be generalized to other disease states and immunological phenotypes. An earlier analysis of around 600 of the donors showed that most TCR beta V segments appeared in productive rearrangements either about 90% or about 30% of the time, which broadly matched IMGT annotations. Immune exposure information for the cohort was limited to CMV serostatus. About 17 rarely observed V segments, including chromosome 9 orphons, were excluded from the earlier analysis of about 610 of the donors because counts were too low. Strong co-occurrence of HLA alleles, especially DR and DQ, made assigning TCR associations to individual alleles difficult. Specific HLA alleles were associated with roughly 17,000 TCR beta sequences at a false discovery rate of 0.05 in a later analysis. A group of highly shared sequence variants was considered likely to be a technical artifact of the sequencing pipeline. A few of the identified cytomegalovirus-associated TCR beta chains were confirmed in vitro to be specific for cytomegalovirus antigens. Most CMV-associated TCR beta chains appeared to be HLA-restricted in a later analysis, and the HLA associations seemed to be driven largely by CMV exposure. A total of about 150 TCR beta chains were listed by the study as associated with cytomegalovirus. Because the 87-base-pair reads could not distinguish some IMGT-functional V segments, including TRBV6-2 and TRBV6-3, those segments were excluded. In a later analysis, the rate of TCR association differed among HLA loci, with DRB1 alleles having the most associated TCRs and HLA-C alleles having the fewest. A later genetic analysis associated a missense DCLRE1C variant with V-gene and J-gene trimming of TCR beta chains, and an independent cohort replicated the association. Linkage disequilibrium might explain the correlated functional status among segregating V segments, but an unknown experimental factor could not be ruled out. Compared with the roughly 600-donor mean, donors in an Asian-associated ancestry cluster had fewer N-insertions in productive TCRs, according to a later genetic analysis. A later analysis found that HLA-associated TCR beta chains were more clonally expanded and had lower generation probabilities than equally common non-associated chains. Roughly uniform sequencing depth across donors was assumed in presence/absence analyses, although this assumption may not hold. A further reported finding was that TCR beta sequences accurately predicted the HLA-A and HLA-B alleles for most subjects in the first cohort. In both the original and validation cohorts, the classifier was reported to diagnose cytomegalovirus status with high specificity and sensitivity. According to a later analysis, parvovirus B19, influenza, CMV and Epstein-Barr virus appeared linked to several top co-occurrence clusters. HLA typing was unavailable for some donors at each locus, so association tests used only the typed subset.

The cohort consisted of 650 to 850 healthy bone marrow donors. All cohort members were sampled while nominally healthy, although unrecorded immune exposures were likely present. The donor was CMV seropositive and was included in the group of around 300 seropositive cohort members. A peripheral blood sample was provided by each donor, and peripheral blood mononuclear cells were used for TCR beta sequencing. The Qiagen DNeasy Blood Extraction Kit was used to extract genomic DNA from the blood cell samples. The CDR3 spans 15 residues, from the cysteine through the phenylalanine. The read is trimmed to its CDR3 DNA, 45 bases read in frame from base 1. The CDR1 and CDR2 encoded by the germline V gene are SGHRS and YFSETQ. V is shortened by 0 bases, J by 5 bases, and the region joining them spans 15 bases.

Sequences were obtained from PBMCs. The TCR comes from a man aged 35 to 55 in good health and CMV-seropositive. This chain joins TRBV5-1 to TRBJ2-7; a tentative D call is TRBD1 (6 bases match). CDR3 region: CASSLDHLPGDEQYF. In nucleotides, the sequence is TGCGCCAGCAGCTTGGACCACCTCCCAGGGGACGAGCAGTACTTC. Joined to the reference TRBV5-1 and TRBJ2-7 proteins, this CDR3 gives the full variable domain: KAGVTQTPRYLIKTRGQQVTLSCSPISGHRSVSWYQQTPGQGLQFLFEYFSETQRNKGNFPGRFSGRQFSNSRSEMNVSTLELGDSALYLCASSLDHLPGDEQYFGPGTRLTVT.